These 17 T cell receptor beta chains originate from one sample sequenced in a study of response to subunit inactivated influenza vaccine. TCRdb reprocessed the RT-PCR reads with MiXCR, giving one entry per CDR3 protein. The sample lists under 500,000 distinct CDR3 sequences, over 9.5% occurring once. Sequenced material: PBMCs from blood, taken roughly 47 days after vaccination. Receptors were obtained from a man in his fifties who received an inactivated influenza vaccine.

The chain joins TRBV5-1 to TRBJ1-6; tentative D call: TRBD1 (6 bases). The CDR3 consists of 16 residues. Germline V CDR1 and CDR2: SGHRS, YFSETQ. Trimming cost V 1 base and J 4 bases, with 12 bases left between them. Here the CDR3 reads CASSLSGARYNSPLHF. CDR3 DNA: TGCGCCAGCAGCTTGTCGGGGGCGCGATATAATTCACCCCTCCACTTT.

This clonotype was observed a handful of times. This chain uses TRBV21-1 with TRBJ2-1; the table assigns TRBD2, which was not confirmed against the DNA. TRBV21-1 is marked as a pseudogene. The CDR3 spans 16 residues. CDR3 protein: CASSLCGTSGFNEQFF. For the CDR3, the DNA is TGTGCCAGCAGCTTATGCGGGACTAGCGGGTTTAATGAGCAGTTCTTC.

V usage is TRBV29-1 and J usage is TRBJ2-3; D remains ambiguous. The CDR3 runs 14 residues. The germline CDR1 and CDR2 sequences are SQVTM and ANQGSEA. The ends were cut back, 2 bases at V and 0 bases at J, with 9 bases in the middle. CDR3 residues: CSVEIWASTDTQYF. DNA of the CDR3: TGCAGCGTTGAAATCTGGGCAAGCACAGATACGCAGTATTTT.

This clonotype occurred a few times. The V call is TRBV12-3 or TRBV12-4, the J call TRBJ2-7; possibly TRBD1 or TRBD2 for D (5 bases each). This CDR3 contains 14 residues. The V end was cut by 6 bases, the J end by 0 bases, with 12 bases between. This CDR3 reads CASRTGTASYEQYF. The CDR3 nucleotides are TGTGCCAGCAGAACCGGGACGGCCTCCTACGAGCAGTACTTC.

This clonotype was observed at least ten times. The genes are TRBV20-1 and TRBJ2-1; TRBD1 aligns across 7 bases. In germline, CDR1 is DFQATT, CDR2 SNEGSKA (reference sequence). The CDR3 is 15 residues long. V gave up 5 bases and J gave up 0 bases; unmatched junction bases: 7. CDR3 protein: CSALSRDSSYNEQFF. The CDR3, as DNA: TGCAGTGCTCTCTCTAGGGACAGCTCCTACAATGAGCAGTTCTTC.

The rearrangement joins TRBV6-5 to TRBJ2-1, with a weak D call TRBD1 (6 bases). Deletions cut 2 bases from V and 4 bases from J, with 9 bases between. CDR1 is MNHEY and CDR2 is SVGAGI in the germline V gene. This CDR3 has 14 amino acids. CDR3 nucleotides: TGTGCCAGCAGTTACGGGACACTTTACAATGAGCAGTTCTTC. Protein product: CASSYGTLYNEQFF.

The table lists this clonotype with many counts. The chain couples TRBV29-1 to TRBJ1-2; possibly TRBD1 for D (6 bases). The CDR3 covers 11 residues. The V gene lost 6 bases and the J gene lost 4 bases, with 9 bases spanning the gap. Germline V gives CDR1 SQVTM, CDR2 ANQGSEA. Here the CDR3 DNA reads TGCAGCGTCGGACAGACCTATGGCTACACCTTC. It codes for CSVGQTYGYTF.

This clonotype has just a few counts. The J gene is TRBJ1-1, the V gene TRBV7-9; D not certain. The CDR3 has 12 residues. Germline V gene lookup returns CDR1 SEHNR and CDR2 FQNEAQ (reference sequence). Between the trimmed V and J ends, which lost 1 base and 6 bases, there was a span of 6 bases. As DNA, the CDR3 is TGTGCCAGCAGCTTAGTCAGTTCTGAAGCTTTCTTT. Translation gives CASSLVSSEAFF.

This clonotype was counted at least ten times. The chain carries TRBV28 and TRBJ1-1, with TRBD1 matching over 7 bases. Trimming removed 6 bases from V and 0 bases from J; junction bases left unmatched: 10. Germline V gene lookup returns CDR1 MDHEN and CDR2 SYDVKM. The CDR3 loop spans 16 amino acids. The CDR3 loop reads CASSREQGPLNTEAFF. Here the CDR3 DNA reads TGTGCCAGCAGCCGTGAACAGGGGCCCCTGAACACTGAAGCTTTCTTT.

The rearrangement uses TRBV7-9 and TRBJ1-2, with 7 bases matching TRBD1. The J segment lost 2 bases and the V segment lost 4 bases, leaving 4 bases of the junction unmatched. The CDR3 covers 14 residues. The germline V gene encodes CDR1 SEHNR and CDR2 FQNEAQ (reference sequence). The CDR3 coding sequence is TGTGCCAGCAGCTATTCGGGACAGAACTATGGCTACACCTTC. Translated: CASSYSGQNYGYTF. Combining the CDR3 with reference TRBV7-9 and TRBJ1-2 gives the whole variable domain DTGVSQNPRHKITKRGQNVTFRCDPISEHNRLYWYRQTLGQGPEFLTYFQNEAQLEKSRLLSDRFSAERPKGSFSTLEIQRTEQGDSAMYLCASSYSGQNYGYTFGSGTRLTVV.

This clonotype was seen more than once but under ten times. This chain uses TRBV3-1 with TRBJ1-2, with D maybe TRBD1 (6 bases). V shed 1 base and J shed 8 bases, with 11 bases lying between them. The CDR3 loop spans 13 amino acids. Germline loops: CDR1 LGHDT, CDR2 YNNKEL (reference sequence). CDR3 DNA: TGTGCCAGCAGCCAAGGGGACACCGGAGGCTACACCTTC. Protein product: CASSQGDTGGYTF.

This clonotype appeared a few times. The gene calls are TRBV12-3 or TRBV12-4 and TRBJ1-5, with D possibly being TRBD1 (5 bases). This CDR3 is 14 amino acids long. The germline V and J ends were trimmed by 8 bases and 7 bases, with 18 bases remaining between them. The CDR3 DNA follows: TGTGCCAGCGGGTCACAAGGGGCTAGGCAGCCCCAGCATTTT. This gives the protein CASGSQGARQPQHF.

This clonotype was seen a few times. The chain carries TRBV5-6 and TRBJ2-5; 11 bases are a match to TRBD2. V gave up 1 base and J gave up 5 bases; unmatched junction bases: 13. From germline, CDR1 is SGHDT and CDR2 YYEEEE. The CDR3 extends over 18 amino acids. The CDR3 loop is CASSLRVLAGGPRETQYF. The DNA for the CDR3 is TGTGCCAGCAGCTTGCGGGTGTTAGCGGGAGGGCCTCGGGAGACCCAGTACTTC.

The genes are TRBV2 and TRBJ2-5, with D possibly TRBD1 on 7 matching bases. The V end was cut by 6 bases, the J end by 1 base, with 15 bases between. CDR3 length: 15 amino acids. The germline CDR1 and CDR2 sequences are SNHLY and FYNNEI. The CDR3 protein is CASSPTRDSQETQYF. The CDR3 DNA follows: TGTGCCAGCAGCCCAACGCGGGACAGCCAAGAGACCCAGTACTTC.

The chain recombines TRBV3-1 with TRBJ2-1; D perhaps matches TRBD1 (6 bases). The V gene's germline CDR1 is LGHDT and CDR2 YNNKEL (reference sequence). This CDR3 is 14 amino acids long. V lost 6 bases and J lost 5, with 14 bases in between. The DNA for the CDR3 is TGTGCCAGCAGGCCCGACAGGCCCGACAATGAGCAGTTCTTC. Translating gives CASRPDRPDNEQFF.

The chain combines TRBV6-1 with TRBJ1-1, with D possibly TRBD1 on 5 matching bases. Germline CDR1 and CDR2: MNHNS and SASEGT. Trimming stripped 5 bases from V and 1 base from J, with 8 bases between. The CDR3 has 13 residues. The CDR3 DNA reads TGTGCCAGCAGTCCGACAGAGAACACTGAAGCTTTCTTT. Amino acid sequence: CASSPTENTEAFF.

Ten or more counts support this clonotype. This chain connects TRBV5-1 to TRBJ2-5; D is perhaps TRBD1 (6 bases). CDR3 size: 14 residues. Germline V gene lookup returns CDR1 SGHRS and CDR2 YFSETQ. V lost 5 bases and J lost 4, with 15 bases in between. CDR3 DNA sequence: TGCGCCAGCAGTTCAGGGGCACTGGGAGAGACCCAGTACTTC. As protein: CASSSGALGETQYF.